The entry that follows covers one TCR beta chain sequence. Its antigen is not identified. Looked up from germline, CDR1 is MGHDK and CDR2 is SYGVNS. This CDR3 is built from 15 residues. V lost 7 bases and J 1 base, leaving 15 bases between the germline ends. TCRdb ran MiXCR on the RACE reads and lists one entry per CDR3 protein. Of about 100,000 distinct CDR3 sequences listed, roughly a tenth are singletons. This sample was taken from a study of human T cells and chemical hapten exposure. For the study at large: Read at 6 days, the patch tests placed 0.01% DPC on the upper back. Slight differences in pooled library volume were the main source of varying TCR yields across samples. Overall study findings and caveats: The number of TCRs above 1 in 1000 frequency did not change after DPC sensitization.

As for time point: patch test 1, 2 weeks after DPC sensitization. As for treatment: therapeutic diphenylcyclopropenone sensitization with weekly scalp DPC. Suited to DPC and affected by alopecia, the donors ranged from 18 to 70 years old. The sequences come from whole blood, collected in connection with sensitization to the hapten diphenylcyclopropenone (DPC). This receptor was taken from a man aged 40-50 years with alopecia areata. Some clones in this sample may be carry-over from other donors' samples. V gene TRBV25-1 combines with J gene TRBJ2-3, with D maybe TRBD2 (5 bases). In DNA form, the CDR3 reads TGTGCCAGCACCCGTGAGGGAAGGGGCACAGATACGCAGTATTTT. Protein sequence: CASTREGRGTDTQYF.